These 25 T cell receptor beta chains originate from one sample sequenced in a study of graft-versus-host responses after intestinal transplantation. Profiled with immunoSEQ multiplex PCR; TCRdb holds only in-frame clones, not every one. The table includes about 8,200 clones, about 31% detected once. Sample: alloreactive CD4+ T cells from a mixed lymphocyte reaction culture, taken before intestinal transplant. Subset indicated: CFSE-low proliferating T cells sorted from approximately six-day pre-transplant mixed lymphocyte reaction (GvH or HvG direction). Source of these receptors: a human patient who received an intestinal transplant.

This clone turned up a few times. The rearrangement joins TRBV5-6 to TRBJ2-5; 9 bases map to TRBD2. J lost 0 bases, V lost 3 bases, and 3 bases had no gene match. Germline CDR1 reads SGHDT; CDR2 reads YYEEEE. The CDR3 length is 15 residues. The CDR3 here is CASSWTSEYQETQYF. The CDR3 DNA follows: TGTGCCAGCAGCTGGACTAGCGAGTACCAAGAGACCCAGTACTTC.

The chain couples TRBV29-1 to TRBJ2-7; 7 bases align to TRBD1. The V segment lost 6 bases and the J segment 3 bases; nucleotides outside the gene matches: 8. The CDR3 has 13 residues. CDR1 is SQVTM, CDR2 ANQGSEA, per germline. The CDR3 nucleotides read TGCAGCGTCTCACAGGGGCGAGTCTACGAGCAGTACTTC. This gives the protein CSVSQGRVYEQYF.

The chain combines TRBV5-1 with TRBJ2-7; 9 bases are shared with TRBD1. This CDR3 has 14 residues. The V gene's germline CDR1 is SGHRS and CDR2 YFSETQ. V shed 4 bases, J shed 2 bases, and the junction held 4 bases outside the gene matches. Here the CDR3 reads CASSIRDRAYEQYF. CDR3 nucleotides: TGCGCCAGCAGCATTCGGGACAGGGCCTACGAGCAGTACTTC.

This clone was seen a few times. The chain joins TRBV6-5 to TRBJ2-7; D uncertain. The germline CDR1 and CDR2 sequences are MNHEY and SVGAGI. The germline V and J ends were trimmed by 5 bases and 4 bases, with 6 bases remaining between them. The CDR3 is made up of 11 amino acids. CDR3 residues: CASSRLYEQYF. The CDR3 coding sequence is TGTGCCAGCAGTCGACTTTACGAGCAGTACTTC.

This clone has only a few counts. The J gene is TRBJ2-3, the V gene TRBV11-2; 7 bases fit TRBD2. The germline V gene encodes CDR1 SGHAT and CDR2 FQNNGV. V trimming: 4 bases; J trimming: 2 bases; junction bases outside the gene matches: 9. The CDR3 contains 16 residues. CDR3 region: CASSYLGGRNTDTQYF. CDR3 DNA: TGTGCCAGCAGCTACCTGGGGGGGAGGAACACAGATACGCAGTATTTT.

The gene calls are TRBV2 and TRBJ2-1; 15 bases line up with TRBD2. The CDR3 length is 20 residues. The germline V gene encodes CDR1 SNHLY and CDR2 FYNNEI. The ends lost 1 base at V and 5 bases at J; junction bases unmatched: 12. This CDR3 is CASSEGWPGTSGRWHNEQFF. The CDR3 DNA is TGTGCCAGCAGTGAAGGGTGGCCCGGGACTAGCGGGAGGTGGCACAATGAGCAGTTCTTC.

The chain links TRBV7-9 to TRBJ1-1; the D is unclear. The CDR3 sequence is 13 residues long. V lost 6 bases to trimming and J lost 4 bases, with 12 bases between them. CDR1 SEHNR and CDR2 FQNEAQ come from the germline V gene (reference sequence). The CDR3, as DNA: TGTGCCAGCAGTATGCAAGCGAGCACTGAAGCTTTCTTT. It codes for CASSMQASTEAFF.

J is TRBJ1-6 and V is TRBV28, with D possibly matching TRBD1 (5 bases). The germline gives CDR1 MDHEN, CDR2 SYDVKM. The V gene lost 3 bases and the J gene lost 2 bases, with 8 bases spanning the gap. This CDR3 comprises 15 residues. The CDR3 protein is CASSFGGAYNSPLHF. The CDR3 bases are TGTGCCAGCAGTTTTGGGGGGGCCTATAATTCACCCCTCCACTTT. Looking up the rest from reference TRBV28 and TRBJ1-6 gives the full variable domain: DVKVTQSSRYLVKRTGEKVFLECVQDMDHENMFWYRQDPGLGLRLIYFSYDVKMKEKGDIPEGYSVSREKKERFSLILESASTNQTSMYLCASSFGGAYNSPLHFGNGTRLTVT.

This clone came up a few times. For the CDR3, the DNA is TGTGCCAGCAGCCCAAAGGGGAATCTGGCTAGCGGGGGCAGGACGCAGTATTTT. It encodes CASSPKGNLASGGRTQYF. V usage is TRBV7-2 and J usage is TRBJ2-3; 10 nucleotides align to TRBD2. The germline CDR1 and CDR2 sequences are SGHTA and FQGNSA. The V segment lost 5 bases and the J segment 9 bases; nucleotides outside the gene matches: 20. The CDR3 sequence is 18 residues long.

The V call is TRBV15, the J call TRBJ2-5; 12 bases agree with TRBD2. The V and J ends lost 3 bases and 5 bases, in that order; junction bases with no gene match: 7. Per the germline V gene, CDR1 is LNHNV and CDR2 is YYDKDF (reference sequence). The CDR3 loop spans 16 amino acids. CDR3 DNA: TGTGCCACCAGCAGTAGACTAGCGGGAGAACGGGAGACCCAGTACTTC. Translation: CATSSRLAGERETQYF.

This clone was seen more than once but under ten times. This chain uses TRBV27 with TRBJ2-5, with D perhaps TRBD1 (6 bases). CDR3 length: 15 residues. The germline V gene encodes CDR1 MNHEY and CDR2 SMNVEV (reference sequence). With 2 bases removed from V and 2 bases from J, the gap between germline ends came to 12 bases. The CDR3 spells CASSLTGTLQETQYF. Written as DNA, the CDR3 is TGTGCCAGCAGTTTAACCGGGACACTTCAAGAGACCCAGTACTTC.

This clone has a handful of counts. The V gene is TRBV10-3, the J gene TRBJ1-1; perhaps TRBD1 as D (6 bases). Germline CDR1 and CDR2: ENHRY and SYGVKD. CDR3 length: 14 amino acids. Trimming removed 2 bases at V and 2 bases at J, with 9 bases between. The CDR3 spells CAISEHRENTEAFF. CDR3 sequence (DNA): TGTGCCATCAGTGAGCACAGGGAAAACACTGAAGCTTTCTTT.

This chain joins TRBV15 and TRBJ1-1; 8 bases map to TRBD1. Germline assignment: CDR1 LNHNV and CDR2 YYDKDF (reference sequence). Trimming took 3 bases from V and 6 from J; bases not matched to a gene: 12. The CDR3 length is 16 residues. CDR3 sequence: CATSSPFRTGTSEAFF. The CDR3 DNA follows: TGTGCCACCAGCAGTCCATTCAGGACAGGGACCTCTGAAGCTTTCTTT.

A few counts support this clone. The genes are TRBV29-1 and TRBJ2-2, with D possibly being TRBD1 (6 bases). CDR1 is SQVTM, CDR2 ANQGSEA, per germline. The V end was cut by 6 bases, the J end by 5 bases, with 16 bases between. The CDR3 consists of 14 residues. The CDR3 DNA sequence: TGCAGCGTAACGACAGGAAAGGCGACCGGGGAGCTGTTTTTT. Translation gives CSVTTGKATGELFF.

The V gene is TRBV15, the J gene TRBJ2-1; no definite D call. The ends were cut back, 1 base at V and 4 bases at J, with 5 bases in the middle. The CDR3 totals 13 residues. Germline CDR1 reads LNHNV; CDR2 reads YYDKDF (reference sequence). CDR3: CATSRAVYNEQFF. The CDR3 region has the DNA TGTGCCACCAGCAGAGCCGTATACAATGAGCAGTTCTTC. The whole variable domain, remainder taken from reference TRBV15 and TRBJ2-1, is DAMVIQNPRYQVTQFGKPVTLSCSQTLNHNVMYWYQQKSSQAPKLLFHYYDKDFNNEADTPDNFQSRRPNTSFCFLDIRSPGLGDTAMYLCATSRAVYNEQFFGPGTRLTVL.

This chain uses TRBV6-8 with TRBJ2-7; weak D call: TRBD2 (5 bases). CDR3 length equals 14 residues. The germline CDR1 and CDR2 sequences are MNHGY and SAAAGT. V lost 6 bases and J lost 6, with 18 bases in between. In DNA, the CDR3 is TGTGCCAGCAGCCCATCGGGGAGACGGGGCGAGCAGTACTTC. Protein product: CASSPSGRRGEQYF.

V gene TRBV10-3 combines with J gene TRBJ2-7, with 8 nucleotides matching TRBD2. CDR3 length: 17 amino acids. The trim removed 10 bases at V and 2 bases at J, leaving 19 bases unmatched. CDR1 and CDR2 from the germline V gene are ENHRY and SYGVKD. This CDR3 is CATRPGTPGGDPYEQYF. Written as DNA, the CDR3 is TGTGCCACTCGCCCCGGGACCCCGGGAGGGGACCCCTACGAGCAGTACTTC.

CDR3 sequence reads: CASKASGRGVGEQYF. CDR3 in DNA: TGTGCCAGCAAGGCCAGCGGGAGGGGTGTGGGCGAGCAGTACTTC. The genes are TRBV28 and TRBJ2-7; 10 nucleotides agree with TRBD2. This CDR3 has 15 amino acids. Losses at the gene ends were 7 bases for V and 6 bases for J; bases not matched to a gene: 12. Germline assignment: CDR1 MDHEN and CDR2 SYDVKM.

This chain uses TRBV19 with TRBJ2-6, with a tentative D call TRBD2 (6 bases). V was pared by 4 bases and J by 2 bases, with 15 bases between. Germline values: CDR1 LNHDA, CDR2 SQIVND (reference sequence). This CDR3 is built from 17 residues. The CDR3 DNA reads as TGTGCCAGTAGTACGTCGGGGAGGAGCGCTGGGGCCAACGTCCTGACTTTC. Protein: CASSTSGRSAGANVLTF.

Within the sample, this clone is medium-sized. This chain links TRBV18 with TRBJ1-2; 7 bases match TRBD1. The CDR3 has 14 residues. With 3 bases clipped from V and 5 bases from J, the junction kept 6 bases outside the gene matches. Germline loops: CDR1 KGHSH, CDR2 LQKENI. The CDR3 nucleotides read TGTGCCAGCTCACCCGGGACAGAGGCTTATGGCTACACCTTC. Residues: CASSPGTEAYGYTF.

In its sample, this clone ranks as medium-sized. V and J are TRBV5-5 and TRBJ2-7; 8 positions match TRBD2. The V gene end was trimmed by 4 bases and the J gene end by 5 bases; junction bases not matched to a gene: 14. The CDR3 is 16 amino acids. Germline assignment: CDR1 SGHKS and CDR2 YYEKEE (reference sequence). The CDR3 DNA follows: TGTGCCAGCAGCCCCGGGGGGGTCCCCTCACCCAACGAGCAGTACTTC. Protein sequence: CASSPGGVPSPNEQYF.

V and J are TRBV9 and TRBJ2-3; TRBD2 matches 10 bases. V lost 0 bases and J lost 0; bases outside the gene matches: 7. The CDR3 runs to 18 residues. Germline V gene data show CDR1 as SGDLS and CDR2 as YYNGEE. The CDR3 sequence is CASSVGLAGEPSTDTQYF. CDR3 DNA: TGTGCCAGCAGCGTAGGTCTAGCGGGAGAACCTAGCACAGATACGCAGTATTTT.

The chain employs TRBV25-1 and TRBJ1-2, with TRBD1 identical over 8 bases. The CDR3 loop spans 14 amino acids. With 6 bases clipped from V and 3 bases from J, the junction kept 6 bases outside the gene matches. Germline assignment: CDR1 MGHDK and CDR2 SYGVNS. The DNA of the CDR3 is TGTGCCAGCAGCCGGACAGGGCTGGACTATGGCTACACCTTC. Protein: CASSRTGLDYGYTF.

This clone was seen more than once but under ten times. The gene calls are TRBV6-6 and TRBJ1-2; TRBD1 might be the D (5 bases). This CDR3 is built from 13 residues. Germline V gives CDR1 MNHNY, CDR2 SVGAGI (reference sequence). The V end was cut by 5 bases, the J end by 4 bases, with 11 bases between. CDR3 in amino acids: CASSGDSTYGYTF. The CDR3, as DNA: TGTGCCAGCAGTGGCGACAGTACCTATGGCTACACCTTC.

In its sample, this clone was seen a few times. The V call is TRBV6-5, the J call TRBJ2-7, with 8 bases that match TRBD1. V trimming: 5 bases; J trimming: 3 bases; junction bases outside the gene matches: 3. In germline, CDR1 is MNHEY, CDR2 SVGAGI. The CDR3 loop spans 13 amino acids. As DNA, the CDR3 is TGTGCCAGCAGTCAAGGACAGGGCTACGAGCAGTACTTC. This translates into CASSQGQGYEQYF.